Below, 27 T cell receptor beta chains from the same sample are listed, as sequenced in a study of cytomegalovirus exposure and HLA in healthy donors. The assay was immunoSEQ multiplex PCR, and TCRdb's table has in-frame clones only and misses some. The sample yields about 43,000 clones, 92% seen once. The sample consisted of PBMCs. These TCRs come from a man younger than 35 in good health and CMV-seronegative.

This chain uses TRBV30 with TRBJ2-7; 10 bases align to TRBD2. Germline V gene sequence: CDR1 GTSNPN, CDR2 SVGIG (reference sequence). CDR3 length: 15 residues. The J segment lost 1 base and the V segment lost 3 bases, leaving 6 bases of the junction unmatched. The CDR3, as DNA: TGTGCCTGGAGGGGAGGACTAGCGGCTTCCTACGAGCAGTACTTC. Encoded protein: CAWRGGLAASYEQYF.

Concerning this clone itself: A junction end diverges from the germline sequence, so it may reflect a read error. The rearrangement uses TRBV7-7 and TRBJ2-1; D ambiguous. This CDR3 has 15 amino acids. Germline values: CDR1 SSHAT, CDR2 FNYEAQ (reference sequence). The CDR3 DNA reads as TGTGCTAGCAGCCCGGGTCTAACCGTACCAAATGAGCAGTTCTTC. It codes for CASSPGLTVPNEQFF. Full variable domain (missing parts from reference TRBV7-7 and TRBJ2-1): GAGVSQSPRYKVTKRGQDVTLRCDPISSHATLYWYQQALGQGPEFLTYFNYEAQPDKSGLPSDRFSAERPEGSISTLTIQRTEQRDSAMYRCASSPGLTVPNEQFFGPGTRLTVL.

This chain joins TRBV19 and TRBJ2-7; the D gene is possibly TRBD1 (6 bases). This CDR3 has 16 amino acids. The V end was cut by 3 bases, the J end by 5 bases, with 20 bases between. Germline V gives CDR1 LNHDA, CDR2 SQIVND (reference sequence). The CDR3 region is CASSIGQNRVLHEQYF. The DNA for the CDR3 is TGTGCCAGTAGTATCGGACAAAACAGGGTTCTCCACGAGCAGTACTTC.

The chain has TRBV7-9 and TRBJ2-7; maybe TRBD2 (6 bases). The CDR3 loop spans 15 amino acids. The V end lost 0 bases, the J end lost 3 bases, and 12 bases lay between the germline ends. Germline V gene sequence: CDR1 SEHNR, CDR2 FQNEAQ (reference sequence). CDR3 in amino acids: CASSLAVGSVYEQYF. The DNA for the CDR3 is TGTGCCAGCAGCTTAGCGGTCGGGAGTGTCTACGAGCAGTACTTC. Drawing the rest from reference TRBV7-9 and TRBJ2-7, the complete variable domain is DTGVSQNPRHKITKRGQNVTFRCDPISEHNRLYWYRQTLGQGPEFLTYFQNEAQLEKSRLLSDRFSAERPKGSFSTLEIQRTEQGDSAMYLCASSLAVGSVYEQYFGPGTRLTVT.

The genes are TRBV7-3 and TRBJ1-1; D gene uncertain. The length of the CDR3 is 14 residues. The V end was cut by 2 bases, the J end by 3 bases, with 10 bases between. Germline lookup yields CDR1 SGHTA and CDR2 FQGTGA. CDR3 region: CASSLGGFDTEAFF. The CDR3 DNA reads as TGTGCCAGCAGCTTAGGAGGGTTCGACACTGAAGCTTTCTTT.

This clone appeared a few times. The chain carries TRBV5-1 and TRBJ1-5; D is uncertain. The CDR3 is 13 amino acids. CDR1 and CDR2 (germline): SGHRS, YFSETQ. Trimming removed 4 bases at V and 11 bases at J, with 16 bases between. CDR3 bases: TGCGCCAGCAGCCTGCAAGGCGAAGGAGCCCAGCATTTT. It translates to CASSLQGEGAQHF.

V is TRBV9 and J is TRBJ2-2; TRBD1 aligns across 10 bases. V gave up 2 bases and J gave up 3 bases; unmatched junction bases: 4. The CDR3 totals 16 residues. Germline V gives CDR1 SGDLS, CDR2 YYNGEE. The CDR3 region is CASSVTGTGDTGELFF. CDR3 coding DNA: TGTGCCAGCAGCGTCACCGGGACAGGGGACACCGGGGAGCTGTTTTTT.

This chain uses TRBV28 with TRBJ2-5; D uncertain. With 4 bases removed from V and 4 bases from J, the gap between germline ends came to 7 bases. This CDR3 is built from 12 residues. Germline-derived CDR1 and CDR2 are MDHEN and SYDVKM. DNA for the CDR3: TGTGCCAGCAGTTCTCCCCCAGAGACCCAGTACTTC. Amino acid sequence: CASSSPPETQYF.

The rearrangement links TRBV10-3 to TRBJ1-3; TRBD1 matches at 8 bases. This CDR3 contains 14 residues. The J segment lost 2 bases and the V segment lost 7 bases, leaving 4 bases of the junction unmatched. Germline V lookup: CDR1 ENHRY, CDR2 SYGVKD. In DNA, the CDR3 is TGTGCCATCAAGCAGGGGGCACCTGGAAACACCATATATTTT. Amino acid sequence: CAIKQGAPGNTIYF.

The V gene is TRBV27, the J gene TRBJ2-1; the D gene is possibly TRBD2 (5 bases). Deletions cut 0 bases from V and 2 bases from J, with 11 bases between. CDR3 length equals 16 residues. Germline assignment: CDR1 MNHEY and CDR2 SMNVEV (reference sequence). CDR3: CASSLSGGPTYNEQFF. DNA of the CDR3: TGTGCCAGCAGTTTATCAGGCGGGCCTACCTACAATGAGCAGTTCTTC.

This clone was detected only a few times. CDR3 DNA: TGTGCCAGCAGCTTGAGATCTAAGTACGAGCAGTACTTC. Protein sequence: CASSLRSKYEQYF. The chain links TRBV7-2 to TRBJ2-7; no reliable D call. This CDR3 has 13 amino acids. Germline lookup yields CDR1 SGHTA and CDR2 FQGNSA. V was pared by 3 bases and J by 4 bases, with 10 bases between.

As concerns this clone: The sample has other DNA sequences that encode this CDR3 too. The chain is built from TRBV27 and TRBJ1-2; a weak D match, TRBD1 (6 bases). V lost 6 bases, J lost 6 bases, and 11 bases lay in between. CDR3 size: 12 residues. Germline CDR1 and CDR2: MNHEY and SMNVEV (reference sequence). The CDR3 DNA reads as TGTGCCAGCAGCTCCGGGACAAATGGCTACACCTTC. The encoded protein is CASSSGTNGYTF.

This clone was recorded a few times. V is TRBV7-8 and J is TRBJ2-1; tentatively, D is TRBD1 (6 bases). Germline CDR1 and CDR2: SGHVS and FQNEAQ. CDR3 length: 16 residues. The ends were cut back, 0 bases at V and 4 bases at J, with 13 bases in the middle. CDR3 sequence reads: CASSLAQGTIYNEQFF. The CDR3 DNA follows: TGTGCCAGCAGCTTAGCGCAGGGGACGATTTACAATGAGCAGTTCTTC.

The rearrangement uses TRBV27 and TRBJ2-5; 8 bases are a match to TRBD1. Germline CDR1 is MNHEY and CDR2 is SMNVEV (reference sequence). V shed 5 bases, J shed 4 bases, and the junction held 3 bases outside the gene matches. The CDR3 has 13 amino acids. CDR3 sequence reads: CASSRQGRETQYF. The CDR3 DNA reads TGTGCCAGCAGTCGACAGGGGCGAGAGACCCAGTACTTC.

The chain uses TRBV7-3 and TRBJ2-1, with 9 nucleotides matching TRBD2. The trim removed 3 bases at V and 0 bases at J, leaving 0 bases unmatched. Germline CDR1 reads SGHTA; CDR2 reads FQGTGA. The CDR3 is 15 amino acids. The CDR3 loop is CASSFSGSSYNEQFF. Written as DNA, the CDR3 is TGTGCCAGCAGCTTTAGCGGGAGCTCCTACAATGAGCAGTTCTTC.

This clone was seen just once. The rearrangement links TRBV4-2 to TRBJ2-7; weak D call: TRBD2 (5 bases). V was shortened by 1 base and J by 1 base, with 11 bases between the two germline ends. The CDR3 length is 15 residues. Germline values: CDR1 LGHNA, CDR2 YNFKEQ. The CDR3 coding sequence is TGTGCCAGCAGCCAAGTAGACAAGCGGTCCTACGAGCAGTACTTC. Its translation: CASSQVDKRSYEQYF.

The gene calls are TRBV28 and TRBJ1-2; TRBD1 matches 8 bases. The CDR3 runs to 15 residues. Trimming cost V 3 bases and J 8 bases; bases outside gene matches: 11. The germline gives CDR1 MDHEN, CDR2 SYDVKM. Here the CDR3 reads CASSFRDRGWNGYTF. CDR3 bases: TGTGCCAGCAGTTTTCGAGACAGGGGTTGGAACGGCTACACCTTC.

The V and J genes are TRBV11-2 and TRBJ1-2; 9 nucleotides align to TRBD1. From germline, CDR1 is SGHAT and CDR2 FQNNGV. The V gene end was trimmed by 3 bases and the J gene end by 6 bases; junction bases not matched to a gene: 2. This CDR3 comprises 13 residues. CDR3 nucleotides: TGTGCCAGCAGCTTGGGACAGGGCAATGGCTACACCTTC. Amino acids: CASSLGQGNGYTF.

The chain has TRBV7-2 and TRBJ1-4; the D is unclear. Trimming removed 5 bases at V and 6 bases at J, with 16 bases between. Germline V lookup: CDR1 SGHTA, CDR2 FQGNSA. CDR3 size: 15 residues. In DNA, the CDR3 is TGTGCCAGCAGCCCGAGTAGGAGGGTCTATGAAAAACTGTTTTTT. Protein sequence: CASSPSRRVYEKLFF. Supplemented by reference TRBV7-2 and TRBJ1-4, the full variable domain reads GAGVSQSPSNKVTEKGKDVELRCDPISGHTALYWYRQSLGQGLEFLIYFQGNSAPDKSGLPSDRFSAERTGGSVSTLTIQRTQQEDSAVYLCASSPSRRVYEKLFFGSGTQLSVL.

The chain uses TRBV18 and TRBJ1-2, with 10 bases that match TRBD1. The V segment lost 8 bases and the J segment 3 bases; nucleotides outside the gene matches: 3. Germline V gene sequence: CDR1 KGHSH, CDR2 LQKENI. The CDR3 loop spans 13 amino acids. In DNA, the CDR3 is TGTGCCAGCGCCGGACAGGGGGACTATGGCTACACCTTC. Protein product: CASAGQGDYGYTF. Based on the CDR3 plus reference TRBV18 and TRBJ1-2, the full variable domain is NAGVMQNPRHLVRRRGQEARLRCSPMKGHSHVYWYRQLPEEGLKFMVYLQKENIIDESGMPKERFSAEFPKEGPSILRIQQVVRGDSAAYFCASAGQGDYGYTFGSGTRLTVV.

The chain combines TRBV5-5 with TRBJ2-5, with 9 nucleotides matching TRBD1. The junction had 7 bases not matched to a gene; V was cut back by 0 bases and J by 4 bases. Germline V gives CDR1 SGHKS, CDR2 YYEKEE (reference sequence). The CDR3 runs to 16 residues. CDR3 sequence (DNA): TGTGCCAGCAGCTTGGAAGCGACAGGGGGTGGAGAGACCCAGTACTTC. This encodes CASSLEATGGGETQYF.

J is TRBJ1-4 and V is TRBV4-2; TRBD1 aligns across 7 bases. Germline V gives CDR1 LGHNA, CDR2 YNFKEQ. This CDR3 has 16 amino acids. The junction had 9 bases not matched to a gene; V was cut back by 0 bases and J by 8 bases. Here the CDR3 reads CASSQEGRQGDEKLFF. CDR3 bases: TGTGCCAGCAGCCAAGAAGGACGCCAGGGGGACGAAAAACTGTTTTTT.

V is TRBV6-5 and J is TRBJ1-2, with 7 bases that match TRBD1. The CDR3 length is 12 residues. Germline CDR1 reads MNHEY; CDR2 reads SVGAGI. V dropped 5 bases and J dropped 8; count of bases not matched to a gene: 5. This CDR3 is CASSERTGGYTF. The CDR3 DNA reads as TGTGCCAGCAGTGAAAGGACAGGCGGCTACACCTTC.

The chain recombines TRBV27 with TRBJ2-2; no clear D gene. The CDR3 consists of 15 residues. V shed 2 bases and J shed 3 bases, with 10 bases lying between them. CDR1 and CDR2 from the germline V gene are MNHEY and SMNVEV (reference sequence). The CDR3 protein is CASSLGQADTGELFF. The CDR3 DNA follows: TGTGCCAGCAGTTTAGGGCAGGCTGACACCGGGGAGCTGTTTTTT.

A single count supports this clone. This chain connects TRBV11-2 to TRBJ2-7, with 8 bases identical to TRBD1. Trimming cost V 5 bases and J 0 bases; bases outside gene matches: 15. CDR1 and CDR2 from the germline V gene are SGHAT and FQNNGV. The CDR3 spans 18 residues. CDR3 in DNA: TGTGCCAGCAGCCTGGGGACAGGTCGAGGCTCATACTCCTACGAGCAGTACTTC. Translation gives CASSLGTGRGSYSYEQYF.

This clone was picked up a small number of times. The chain uses TRBV7-2 and TRBJ1-1; maybe TRBD1 (6 bases). Deletions cut 8 bases from V and 0 bases from J, with 19 bases between. CDR1 and CDR2 (germline): SGHTA, FQGNSA. The CDR3 length is 16 residues. This CDR3 is CASRRVENRVNTEAFF. The CDR3 DNA is TGTGCCAGCCGCCGGGTCGAGAACAGGGTGAACACTGAAGCTTTCTTT. The variable domain in full, completed from reference TRBV7-2 and TRBJ1-1, reads GAGVSQSPSNKVTEKGKDVELRCDPISGHTALYWYRQSLGQGLEFLIYFQGNSAPDKSGLPSDRFSAERTGGSVSTLTIQRTQQEDSAVYLCASRRVENRVNTEAFFGQGTRLTVV.

This chain uses TRBV7-3 with TRBJ2-1; TRBD1 matches 9 bases. V shed 5 bases, J shed 11 bases, and the junction held 16 bases outside the gene matches. The CDR3 is made up of 16 amino acids. The germline CDR1 and CDR2 sequences are SGHTA and FQGTGA. CDR3 amino acids: CASSRQGEGARGKQFF. CDR3 in DNA: TGTGCCAGCAGCCGACAGGGGGAAGGGGCCCGGGGTAAGCAGTTCTTC. Supplemented by reference TRBV7-3 and TRBJ2-1, the full variable domain reads GAGVSQTPSNKVTEKGKYVELRCDPISGHTALYWYRQSLGQGPEFLIYFQGTGAADDSGLPNDRFFAVRPEGSVSTLKIQRTERGDSAVYLCASSRQGEGARGKQFFGPGTRLTVL.